Below, 19 T cell receptor beta chains from the same sample are listed, as sequenced in a study of regulatory T cells in long-lasting Graves disease. Time point specified: newly diagnosed GD, antithyroid drugs for less than 3 months. From PBMCs, RNA was extracted and then used to make the TCR library. Construction of TCR beta libraries relied on iRepertoire HTBI primers and on Arm-PCR targeting CDR3 regions. TCRdb redid the calling of the multiplex PCR reads with MiXCR, one entry per CDR3 protein. The table lists around 420,000 distinct CDR3 sequences, roughly 16% of them singletons, with about 20% in the top ten. The material was peripheral blood mononuclear cells (PBMCs), obtained at new diagnosis, from a patient treated with antithyroid drugs. Every receptor here comes from a female donor with Graves disease.

In its sample, this clonotype was seen a few times. The CDR3 DNA sequence: TGTGCCAGCAGCTCCGAGGGGGGTTATGGCTACACCTTC. Encoded protein: CASSSEGGYGYTF. This sequence joins TRBV7-9 and TRBJ1-2; maybe TRBD1 (6 bases). Germline V lookup: CDR1 SEHNR, CDR2 FQNEAQ (reference sequence). This CDR3 spans 13 amino acids. With 4 bases removed from V and 5 bases from J, the gap between germline ends came to 11 bases.

V gene TRBV29-1 combines with J gene TRBJ1-4, with TRBD1 matching over 8 bases. CDR1 is SQVTM and CDR2 is ANQGSEA in the germline V gene. Trimming removed 0 bases from V and 10 bases from J; junction bases left unmatched: 4. There are 13 residues in the CDR3. The CDR3 protein is CSVEDPQGAKLFF. Written as DNA, the CDR3 is TGCAGCGTTGAAGATCCCCAGGGGGCAAAACTGTTTTTT.

As for this clonotype: A read error may be the cause here, since a much bigger clone is one base away. DNA of the CDR3: TGTGCCAGCAGGCCCGGCAGGGGGAGCATTCAGTACTTC. It specifies CASRPGRGSIQYF. This chain joins TRBV27 and TRBJ2-4, with TRBD1 matching 7 bases. CDR1 is MNHEY, CDR2 SMNVEV, per germline (reference sequence). The V and J ends lost 6 bases and 9 bases, in that order; junction bases with no gene match: 8. The CDR3 runs to 13 residues.

DNA of the CDR3: TGTGCCAGCAGTTTAAAATTGGGGCAACACGAGCAGTACTTC. Its protein product is CASSLKLGQHEQYF. The chain carries TRBV12-3 or TRBV12-4 and TRBJ2-7; D perhaps matches TRBD1 (5 bases). V gave up 2 bases and J gave up 5 bases, with 13 bases separating them. The CDR3 has 14 residues.

This clonotype was seen ten or more times. The chain is built from TRBV5-1 and TRBJ2-7; D is perhaps TRBD2 (6 bases). This CDR3 comprises 15 residues. V lost 0 bases and J 3 bases, leaving 13 bases between the germline ends. Per the germline V gene, CDR1 is SGHRS and CDR2 is YFSETQ. CDR3 region: CASSLDGGSYYEQYF. Written as DNA, the CDR3 is TGCGCCAGCAGCTTGGACGGGGGAAGTTACTACGAGCAGTACTTC.

This clonotype turned up a few times. CDR3 bases: TGTGCCAGCAGTCCCAGAGCGGGTATAAGAGAACCCCAGTACTTC. It is translated as CASSPRAGIREPQYF. The chain uses TRBV6-2 or TRBV6-3 and TRBJ2-1, with D possibly matching TRBD2 (6 bases). The tail of the sequence fits TRBJ2-5 better, so the J call may be wrong. The CDR3 has 15 amino acids. In germline, CDR1 is MNHEY, CDR2 SVGEGT.

This clonotype was found many times. The chain joins TRBV25-1 to TRBJ2-1, with D perhaps assigned TRBD1 or TRBD2 (5 bases each). This CDR3 region has 16 residues. Trimming cost V 5 bases and J 6 bases, with 20 bases left between them. Germline V gives CDR1 MGHDK, CDR2 SYGVNS. The chain's CDR3 is CASSPQVSLAFNEQFF. Written as DNA, the CDR3 is TGTGCCAGCAGTCCACAGGTTAGCCTAGCCTTCAATGAGCAGTTCTTC.

The V and J genes are TRBV27 and TRBJ2-1, with D uncertain. The length of the CDR3 is 12 residues. Trimming took off 0 bases at V and 14 bases at J, with 11 bases between the two ends. CDR1 and CDR2 (germline): MNHEY, SMNVEV (reference sequence). The CDR3 reads CASSLSGTSEFF. Here the CDR3 DNA reads TGTGCCAGCAGTTTATCCGGCACCTCCGAGTTCTTC.

This clonotype has ten or more counts. The gene calls are TRBV27 and TRBJ2-7, with D possibly called TRBD1 or TRBD2 (5 bases each). Deletions cut 7 bases from V and 5 bases from J, with 24 bases between. The CDR3 sequence is 16 residues long. Germline CDR1 and CDR2: MNHEY and SMNVEV (reference sequence). This chain's CDR3 is CASTSRRGELYHEQYF. DNA for the CDR3: TGTGCCAGCACCTCGCGTCGAGGGGAATTATACCACGAGCAGTACTTC.

The chain recombines TRBV11-2 with TRBJ1-1; possibly TRBD1 for D (5 bases). Between the trimmed V and J ends, which lost 4 bases and 11 bases, there was a span of 17 bases. This CDR3 contains 13 residues. Germline assignment: CDR1 SGHAT and CDR2 FQNNGV. The CDR3 nucleotides are TGTGCCAGCAGCTCGGGCGGGGTGGGGCCCGCTTTCTTT. Protein: CASSSGGVGPAFF. The full variable domain, completed using reference TRBV11-2 and TRBJ1-1, is EAGVAQSPRYKIIEKRQSVAFWCNPISGHATLYWYQQILGQGPKLLIQFQNNGVVDDSQLPKDRFSAERLKGVDSTLKIQPAKLEDSAVYLCASSSGGVGPAFFGQGTRLTVV.

Notes on this clonotype: It differs at one base from a far larger clone, so likely a read error. V gene TRBV20-1 combines with J gene TRBJ2-3, with a possible D match to TRBD2 (6 bases). The DNA end is more similar to TRBJ2-1, so the J call may be wrong. This CDR3 has 15 amino acids. Germline assignment: CDR1 DFQATT and CDR2 SNEGSKA (reference sequence). For the CDR3, the DNA is TGCAGTGCTAGAGGAGGGCGGGAAAACTCCTACGAGCAGTTCTTC. As protein: CSARGGRENSYEQFF.

The V call is TRBV4-1, the J call TRBJ2-7; 7 positions match TRBD1. V trimming: 5 bases; J trimming: 3 bases; junction bases outside the gene matches: 7. This CDR3 is built from 14 residues. Germline loops: CDR1 MGHRA, CDR2 YSYEKL. Here the CDR3 DNA reads TGCGCCAGCAGCTCCCGGGACAGCAACTACGAGCAGTACTTC. Translating it yields CASSSRDSNYEQYF.

The CDR3 loop is CATSPRGSFYGYTF. The CDR3 DNA reads TGTGCCACCAGTCCCAGGGGCTCATTCTATGGCTACACCTTC. The rearrangement joins TRBV24-1 to TRBJ1-2; D is possibly TRBD1 (6 bases). The CDR3 contains 14 residues. CDR1 and CDR2 (germline): KGHDR, SFDVKD. Trimming took off 6 bases at V and 4 bases at J, with 14 bases between the two ends.

For this clonotype: This clone may be a read error of a much larger clone one base away. The rearrangement uses TRBV12-3 or TRBV12-4 and TRBJ2-3; TRBD1 matches 9 bases. This CDR3 has 18 residues. The CDR3 DNA follows: TGTGCCAGCAGCCCTGTCGTGATCGGGACAGGGCTAACAGAAACGCAGTATTTT. It codes for CASSPVVIGTGLTETQYF.

The rearrangement links TRBV7-2 to TRBJ1-2; 9 nucleotides agree with TRBD1. Looked up from germline, CDR1 is SGHTA and CDR2 is FQGNSA. V gave up 4 bases and J gave up 2 bases; unmatched junction bases: 8. This CDR3 region has 16 residues. The CDR3 coding sequence is TGTGCCAGCAGCTGGACAGGGGCCCAGACCAACTATGGCTACACCTTC. Protein sequence: CASSWTGAQTNYGYTF.

This clonotype was counted many times. The chain is built from TRBV29-1 and TRBJ1-2; TRBD1 is a possible D gene (5 bases). V shed 7 bases and J shed 6 bases, with 18 bases lying between them. Germline V gene data show CDR1 as SQVTM and CDR2 as ANQGSEA. This CDR3 is 13 amino acids long. CDR3 nucleotide sequence: TGCAGCGATATAGATGTAGGGGATGATGGCTACACCTTC. Translating it yields CSDIDVGDDGYTF.

This clonotype was detected many times. CDR3 DNA: TGTGCCAGCAGTTACCCTGGCCCTAACTATGGCTACACCTTC. Protein sequence: CASSYPGPNYGYTF. The chain joins TRBV6-2 or TRBV6-3 to TRBJ1-2; D is undetermined. Germline CDR1 and CDR2: MNHEY and SVGEGT. CDR3 length: 14 residues. The ends were cut back, 2 bases at V and 0 bases at J, with 7 bases in the middle.

The table lists this clonotype with a few counts. V gene TRBV9 combines with J gene TRBJ2-3; no definite D call. In germline, CDR1 is SGDLS, CDR2 YYNGEE. This CDR3 spans 15 amino acids. Trimming removed 0 bases from V and 3 bases from J, with 11 bases in between. The CDR3 sequence: CASSVGSRWTDTQYF. In nucleotides, the CDR3 is TGTGCCAGCAGCGTAGGATCTAGGTGGACAGATACGCAGTATTTT.

This sequence joins TRBV3-1 and TRBJ2-1; the match to TRBD2 covers 8 bases. The germline gives CDR1 LGHDT, CDR2 YNNKEL (reference sequence). Trimming took 4 bases from V and 0 from J; bases not matched to a gene: 5. This CDR3 spans 16 amino acids. DNA of the CDR3: TGTGCCAGCAGCCGCCCTAGCGGGTTCTCCTACAATGAGCAGTTCTTC. Amino acid sequence: CASSRPSGFSYNEQFF.